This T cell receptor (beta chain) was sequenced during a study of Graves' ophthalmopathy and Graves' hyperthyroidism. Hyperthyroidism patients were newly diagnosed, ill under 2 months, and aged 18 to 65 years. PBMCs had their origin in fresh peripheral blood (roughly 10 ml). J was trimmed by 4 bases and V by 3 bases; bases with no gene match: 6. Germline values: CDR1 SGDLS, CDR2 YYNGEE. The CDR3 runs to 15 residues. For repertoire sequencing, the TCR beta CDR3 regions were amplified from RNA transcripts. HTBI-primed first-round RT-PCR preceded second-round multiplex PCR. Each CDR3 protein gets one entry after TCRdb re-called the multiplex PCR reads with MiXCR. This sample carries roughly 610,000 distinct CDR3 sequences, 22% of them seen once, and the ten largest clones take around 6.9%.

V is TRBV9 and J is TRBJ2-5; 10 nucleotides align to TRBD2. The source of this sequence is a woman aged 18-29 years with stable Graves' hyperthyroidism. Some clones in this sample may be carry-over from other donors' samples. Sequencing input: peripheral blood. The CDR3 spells CASSAGAGGTETQYF. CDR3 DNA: TGTGCCAGCAGCGCCGGAGCGGGGGGGACAGAGACCCAGTACTTC.